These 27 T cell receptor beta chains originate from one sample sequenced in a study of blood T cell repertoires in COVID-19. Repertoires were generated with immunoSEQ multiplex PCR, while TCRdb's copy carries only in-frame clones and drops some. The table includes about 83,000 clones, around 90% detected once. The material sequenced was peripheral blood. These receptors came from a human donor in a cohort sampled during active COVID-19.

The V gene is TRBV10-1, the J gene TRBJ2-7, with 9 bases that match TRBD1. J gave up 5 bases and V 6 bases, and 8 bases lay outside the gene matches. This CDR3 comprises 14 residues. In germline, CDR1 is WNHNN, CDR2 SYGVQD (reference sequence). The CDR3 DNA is TGCGCCAGCAGCGGGGACAGGGCTAAAGACGAGCAGTACTTC. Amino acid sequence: CASSGDRAKDEQYF.

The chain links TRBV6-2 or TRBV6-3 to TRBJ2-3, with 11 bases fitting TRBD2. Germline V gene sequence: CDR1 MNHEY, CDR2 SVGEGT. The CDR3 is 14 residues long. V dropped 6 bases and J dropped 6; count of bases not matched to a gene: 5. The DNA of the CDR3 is TGTGCCAGCAGACCTAGCGGGGGGCCGGATACGCAGTATTTT. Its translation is CASRPSGGPDTQYF.

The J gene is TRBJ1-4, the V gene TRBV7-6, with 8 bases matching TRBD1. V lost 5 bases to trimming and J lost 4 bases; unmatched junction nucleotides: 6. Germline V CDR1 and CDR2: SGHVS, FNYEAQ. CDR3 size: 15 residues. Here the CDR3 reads CASSLGTGGNEKLFF. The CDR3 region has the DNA TGTGCCAGCAGCCTCGGGACAGGTGGTAATGAAAAACTGTTTTTT. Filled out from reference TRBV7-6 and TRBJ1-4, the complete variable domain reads GAGVSQSPRYKVTKRGQDVALRCDPISGHVSLYWYRQALGQGPEFLTYFNYEAQQDKSGLPNDRFSAERPEGSISTLTIQRTEQRDSAMYRCASSLGTGGNEKLFFGSGTQLSVL.

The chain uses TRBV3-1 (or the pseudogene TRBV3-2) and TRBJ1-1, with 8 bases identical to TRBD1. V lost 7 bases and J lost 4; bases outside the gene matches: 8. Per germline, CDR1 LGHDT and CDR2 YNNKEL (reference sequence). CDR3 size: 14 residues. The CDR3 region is CASMPGGEGTEAFF. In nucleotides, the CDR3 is TGTGCCAGCATGCCAGGGGGCGAAGGCACTGAAGCTTTCTTT.

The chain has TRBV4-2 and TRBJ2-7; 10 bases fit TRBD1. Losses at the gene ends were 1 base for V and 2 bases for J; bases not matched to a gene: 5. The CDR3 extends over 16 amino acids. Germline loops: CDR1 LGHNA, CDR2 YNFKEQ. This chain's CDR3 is CASSQAEGQGTYEQYF. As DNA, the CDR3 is TGTGCCAGCAGCCAAGCCGAGGGACAGGGGACCTACGAGCAGTACTTC.

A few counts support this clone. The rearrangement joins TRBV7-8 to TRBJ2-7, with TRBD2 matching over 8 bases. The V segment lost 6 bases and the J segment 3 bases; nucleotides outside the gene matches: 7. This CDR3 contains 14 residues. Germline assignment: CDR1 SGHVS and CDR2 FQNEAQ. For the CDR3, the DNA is TGTGCCAGCAGTCTTAGCGGGATGTACTACGAGCAGTACTTC. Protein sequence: CASSLSGMYYEQYF.

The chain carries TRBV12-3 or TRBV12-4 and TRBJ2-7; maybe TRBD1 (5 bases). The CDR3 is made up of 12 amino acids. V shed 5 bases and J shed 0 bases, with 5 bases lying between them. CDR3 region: CASSGASYEQYF. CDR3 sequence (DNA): TGTGCCAGCAGTGGGGCCTCCTACGAGCAGTACTTC.

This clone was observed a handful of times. This CDR3 is CASSLERISGPLHF. CDR3 bases: TGTGCCAGCAGCTTAGAGCGGATTTCGGGACCCCTCCACTTT. The rearrangement uses TRBV7-2 and TRBJ1-6; D not resolved. The germline gives CDR1 SGHTA, CDR2 FQGNSA. V lost 1 base to trimming and J lost 12 bases, with 13 bases between them. The CDR3 is 14 residues long.

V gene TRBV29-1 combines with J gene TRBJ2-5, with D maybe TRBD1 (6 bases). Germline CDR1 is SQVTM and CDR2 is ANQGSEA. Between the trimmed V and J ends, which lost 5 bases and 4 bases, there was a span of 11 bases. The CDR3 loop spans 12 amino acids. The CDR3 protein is CSVPGVGETQYF. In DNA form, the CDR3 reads TGCAGCGTTCCAGGGGTTGGAGAGACCCAGTACTTC.

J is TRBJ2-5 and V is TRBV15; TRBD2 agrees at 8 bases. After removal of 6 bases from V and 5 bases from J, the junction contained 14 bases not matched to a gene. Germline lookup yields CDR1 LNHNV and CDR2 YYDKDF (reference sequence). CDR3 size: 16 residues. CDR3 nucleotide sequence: TGTGCCACCAGGACCTCGGGGGATAGCGGGGTTGAGACCCAGTACTTC. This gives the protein CATRTSGDSGVETQYF.

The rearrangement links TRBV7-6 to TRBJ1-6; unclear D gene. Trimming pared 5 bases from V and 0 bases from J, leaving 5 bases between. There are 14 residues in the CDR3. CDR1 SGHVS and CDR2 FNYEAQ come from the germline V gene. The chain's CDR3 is CASSPSSYNSPLHF. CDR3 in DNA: TGTGCCAGCAGCCCGAGCTCCTATAATTCACCCCTCCACTTT.

The CDR3 sequence is CASSSRDRGSYGYTF. CDR3 bases: TGTGCCAGTAGTTCCCGGGACAGGGGGTCCTATGGCTACACCTTC. The J gene is TRBJ1-2, the V gene TRBV19; 11 bases are shared with TRBD1. The CDR3 totals 15 residues. The V gene's germline CDR1 is LNHDA and CDR2 SQIVND (reference sequence). V dropped 5 bases and J dropped 4; count of bases not matched to a gene: 6.

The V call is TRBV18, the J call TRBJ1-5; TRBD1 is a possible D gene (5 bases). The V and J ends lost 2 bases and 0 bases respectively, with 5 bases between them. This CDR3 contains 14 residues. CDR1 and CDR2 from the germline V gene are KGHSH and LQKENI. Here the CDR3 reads CASSPGASNQPQHF. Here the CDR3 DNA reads TGTGCCAGCTCACCAGGGGCTAGCAATCAGCCCCAGCATTTT.

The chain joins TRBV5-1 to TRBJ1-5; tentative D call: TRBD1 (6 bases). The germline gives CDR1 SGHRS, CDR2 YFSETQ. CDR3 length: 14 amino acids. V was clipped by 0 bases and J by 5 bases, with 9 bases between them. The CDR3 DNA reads TGCGCCAGCAGCTTGGGCAGGGGAGATCAGCCCCAGCATTTT. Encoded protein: CASSLGRGDQPQHF. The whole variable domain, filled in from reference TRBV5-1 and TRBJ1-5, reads KAGVTQTPRYLIKTRGQQVTLSCSPISGHRSVSWYQQTPGQGLQFLFEYFSETQRNKGNFPGRFSGRQFSNSRSEMNVSTLELGDSALYLCASSLGRGDQPQHFGDGTRLSIL.

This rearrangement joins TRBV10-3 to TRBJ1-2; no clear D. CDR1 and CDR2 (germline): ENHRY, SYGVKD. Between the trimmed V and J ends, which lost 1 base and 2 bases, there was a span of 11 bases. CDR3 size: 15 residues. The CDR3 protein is CAISEFTGSNYGYTF. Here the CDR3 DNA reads TGTGCCATCAGTGAGTTCACCGGGTCGAACTATGGCTACACCTTC.

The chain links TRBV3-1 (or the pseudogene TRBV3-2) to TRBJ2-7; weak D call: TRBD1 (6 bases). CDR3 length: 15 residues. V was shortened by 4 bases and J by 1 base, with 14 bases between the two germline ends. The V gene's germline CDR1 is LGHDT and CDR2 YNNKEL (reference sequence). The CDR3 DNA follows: TGTGCCAGCAGCCCCTCCGGGACACTTTCCTACGAGCAGTACTTC. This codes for CASSPSGTLSYEQYF.

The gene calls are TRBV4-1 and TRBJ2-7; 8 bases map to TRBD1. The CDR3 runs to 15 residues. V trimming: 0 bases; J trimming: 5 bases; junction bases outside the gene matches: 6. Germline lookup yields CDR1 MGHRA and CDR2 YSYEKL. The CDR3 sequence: CASSQEAGGRDEQYF. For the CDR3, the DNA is TGCGCCAGCAGCCAAGAGGCAGGGGGCAGAGACGAGCAGTACTTC.

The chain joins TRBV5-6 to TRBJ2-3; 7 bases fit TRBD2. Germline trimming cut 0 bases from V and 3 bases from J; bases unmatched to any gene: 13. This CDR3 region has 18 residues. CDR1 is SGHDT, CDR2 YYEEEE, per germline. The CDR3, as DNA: TGTGCCAGCAGCTTGGTCGGAGGCGGGGGACTACTTACAGATACGCAGTATTTT. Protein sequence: CASSLVGGGGLLTDTQYF.

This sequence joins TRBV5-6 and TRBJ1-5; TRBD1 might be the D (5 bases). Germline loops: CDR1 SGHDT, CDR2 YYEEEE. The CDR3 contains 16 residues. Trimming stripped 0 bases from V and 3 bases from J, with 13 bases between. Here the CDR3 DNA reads TGTGCCAGCAGCTTGGGGGCAGGGAGGGACAATCAGCCCCAGCATTTT. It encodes CASSLGAGRDNQPQHF.

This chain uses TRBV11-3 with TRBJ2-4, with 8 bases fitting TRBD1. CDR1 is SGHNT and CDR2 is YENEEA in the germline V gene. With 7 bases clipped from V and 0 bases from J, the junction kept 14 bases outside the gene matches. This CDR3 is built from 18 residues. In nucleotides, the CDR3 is TGTGCCAGCACCCCCGGGAACGACAGGGGTTTAGCCAAAAACATTCAGTACTTC. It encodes CASTPGNDRGLAKNIQYF.

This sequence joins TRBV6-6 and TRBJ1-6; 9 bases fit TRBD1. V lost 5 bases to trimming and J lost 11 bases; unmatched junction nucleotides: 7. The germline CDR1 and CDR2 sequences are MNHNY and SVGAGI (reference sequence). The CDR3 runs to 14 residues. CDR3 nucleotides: TGTGCCAGCAGTCAACAGGGGGCGGGTGCACCCCTCCACTTT. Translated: CASSQQGAGAPLHF.

CDR3 amino acids: CASSDRDRGNSPLHF. CDR3 DNA sequence: TGTGCCAGCAGTGACCGGGACAGGGGTAATTCACCCCTCCACTTT. The rearrangement links TRBV2 to TRBJ1-6; TRBD1 agrees at 10 bases. Per the germline V gene, CDR1 is SNHLY and CDR2 is FYNNEI. The CDR3 runs 15 residues. Losses at the gene ends were 3 bases for V and 6 bases for J; bases not matched to a gene: 2.

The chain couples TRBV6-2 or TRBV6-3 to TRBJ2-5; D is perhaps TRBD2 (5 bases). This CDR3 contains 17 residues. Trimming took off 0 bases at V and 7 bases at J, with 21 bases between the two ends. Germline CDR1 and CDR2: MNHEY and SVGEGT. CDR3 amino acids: CASSYSLVTPGSRTQYF. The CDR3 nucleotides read TGTGCCAGCAGTTACTCGCTCGTCACTCCGGGGAGTAGGACCCAGTACTTC.

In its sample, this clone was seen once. CDR3 DNA sequence: TGTGCCACCAGCCAAAGGACAGGGTACGGGGAGCTGTTTTTT. The encoded protein is CATSQRTGYGELFF. The J gene is TRBJ2-2, the V gene TRBV24-1; 8 nucleotides align to TRBD1. After removal of 7 bases from V and 7 bases from J, the junction contained 7 bases not matched to a gene. The CDR3 has 14 amino acids. Per the germline V gene, CDR1 is KGHDR and CDR2 is SFDVKD.

CDR3 in DNA: TGCGCCAGCAGCTTGAATTCAGGGGGCACTGAAGCTTTCTTT. This encodes CASSLNSGGTEAFF. The chain combines TRBV5-1 with TRBJ1-1, with TRBD1 identical over 7 bases. Germline V gene sequence: CDR1 SGHRS, CDR2 YFSETQ. V was pared by 1 base and J by 4 bases, with 4 bases of the junction left unmatched. There are 14 residues in the CDR3.

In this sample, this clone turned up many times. The chain's CDR3 is CASAPGLAVSEQFF. The CDR3 bases are TGTGCCAGTGCACCGGGACTAGCGGTCTCGGAGCAGTTCTTC. The V and J genes are TRBV2 and TRBJ2-1; TRBD2 aligns across 11 bases. CDR1 is SNHLY and CDR2 is FYNNEI in the germline V gene. Trimming removed 9 bases from V and 10 bases from J; junction bases left unmatched: 11. The CDR3 is made up of 14 amino acids.

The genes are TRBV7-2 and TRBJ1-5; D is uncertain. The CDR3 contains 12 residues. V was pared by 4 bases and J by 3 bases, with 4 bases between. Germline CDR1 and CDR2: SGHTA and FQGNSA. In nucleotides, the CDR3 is TGTGCCAGCAGCTCCTTCAATCAGCCCCAGCATTTT. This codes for CASSSFNQPQHF.